These 5 T cell receptor beta chains were all obtained from the same sample, sequenced in a study of identical twins (dated by TCRdb to the mid-2010s). Libraries were prepared through 5' RACE. Sequencing was carried out with an Illumina HiSeq 2000. TCRdb itself trimmed the public reads at Q25 with fastp, ran MiXCR and retained productive beta chains. Identical CDR3 protein sequences are pooled into one entry, listed with their most common genes and DNA. The sample table holds 650,000 to 800,000 distinct CDR3 sequences, of which 8% to 9% were seen once. The ten top clones hold 0.85% to 1% of the sample. These sequences were also reported in another study, on yellow fever vaccine responses in identical twins.

Sequencing input: PBMCs. Receptor source: a young woman in good health.

CDR3 in amino acids: CASSSILQGVNQPQHF. DNA for the CDR3: TGTGCCAGCAGTTCCATACTACAGGGCGTCAATCAGCCCCAGCATTTT. J is TRBJ1-5 and V is TRBV6-2 or TRBV6-3, with TRBD1 as a possible D gene (6 bases). Germline V gene data show CDR1 as MNHEY and CDR2 as SVGEGT. CDR3 length: 16 amino acids. V lost 4 bases and J 3 bases, leaving 16 bases between the germline ends.

This clonotype was counted only a few times. The chain has TRBV7-8 and TRBJ2-7; 8 bases map to TRBD1. This CDR3 has 16 residues. Looked up from germline, CDR1 is SGHVS and CDR2 is FQNEAQ. The V and J ends lost 2 bases and 2 bases, in that order; junction bases with no gene match: 8. As DNA, the CDR3 is TGTGCCAGCAGCTTAAGCGAGACAGGGGCCACCTACGAGCAGTACTTC. Protein product: CASSLSETGATYEQYF.

The genes are TRBV24-1 and TRBJ2-7; D gene ambiguous. Between the trimmed V and J ends, which lost 0 bases and 5 bases, there was a span of 10 bases. The CDR3 runs 14 residues. Germline-derived CDR1 and CDR2 are KGHDR and SFDVKD. The CDR3 sequence: CATSDLDPGHEQYF. In nucleotides, the CDR3 is TGTGCCACCAGTGATTTGGACCCTGGTCACGAGCAGTACTTC.

The rearrangement uses TRBV7-8 and TRBJ2-7; 11 bases map to TRBD1. Germline V gene lookup returns CDR1 SGHVS and CDR2 FQNEAQ. CDR3 length: 14 amino acids. Trimming at V came to 9 bases and at J to 0 bases, leaving 4 bases not matched to a gene. CDR3 nucleotides: TGTGCCAGGTCGGGACAGGGGGGCTCCTACGAGCAGTACTTC. Encoded protein: CARSGQGGSYEQYF.

This clonotype has ten or more counts. This sequence joins TRBV28 and TRBJ2-2; tentative D call: TRBD1 (6 bases). The CDR3 length is 16 residues. Looked up from germline, CDR1 is MDHEN and CDR2 is SYDVKM. V was pared by 8 bases and J by 0 bases, with 16 bases between. The CDR3 DNA reads as TGTGCCAGCGCAGGGACACCAGACACGAACACCGGGGAGCTGTTTTTT. Residues: CASAGTPDTNTGELFF.